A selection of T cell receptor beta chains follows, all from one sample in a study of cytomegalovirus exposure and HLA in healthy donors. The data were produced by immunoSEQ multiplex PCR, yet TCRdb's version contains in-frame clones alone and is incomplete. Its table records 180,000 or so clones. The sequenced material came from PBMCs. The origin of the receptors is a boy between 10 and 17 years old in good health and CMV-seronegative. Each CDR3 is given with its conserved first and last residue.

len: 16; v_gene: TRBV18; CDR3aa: CASPPPFRGNTDTQYF
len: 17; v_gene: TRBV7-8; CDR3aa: CASSLARLTKASYGYTF
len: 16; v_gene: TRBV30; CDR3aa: CAWSSPGGGASYGYTF
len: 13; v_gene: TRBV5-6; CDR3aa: CASSRPGGYEQYF
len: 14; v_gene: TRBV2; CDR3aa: CASRPGLGDYEQYF
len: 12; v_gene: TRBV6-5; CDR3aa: CASSTANTEAFF
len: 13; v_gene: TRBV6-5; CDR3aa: CASTPTLNTEAFF
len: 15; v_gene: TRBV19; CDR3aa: CASSPSGGVNSPLHF
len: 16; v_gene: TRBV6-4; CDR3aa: CASSETGNHLAGELFF
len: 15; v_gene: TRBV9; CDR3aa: CASSVQGAWICGYTF
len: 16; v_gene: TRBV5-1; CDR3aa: CASSQLRGGSTDTQYF
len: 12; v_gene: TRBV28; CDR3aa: CATQGIYYGYTF
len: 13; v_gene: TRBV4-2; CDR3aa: CASTRGPQETQYF
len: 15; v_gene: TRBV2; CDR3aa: CASRLLAGTYNEQFF
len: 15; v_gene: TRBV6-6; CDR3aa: CASSLDREANYGYTF
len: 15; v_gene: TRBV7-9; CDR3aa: CASSLTEAGANVLTF